A single sample gave rise to the 6 T cell receptor beta chains below, sequenced in a study of response to subunit inactivated influenza vaccine. TCRdb recomputed calls from the RT-PCR reads with MiXCR, one row per CDR3 protein. Here the sample spans roughly 630,000 distinct CDR3 sequences, 12% to 15% being singletons. The specimen was PBMCs from blood, collected less than 15 days before vaccination. Source of these receptors: a middle-aged man who received an inactivated influenza vaccine.

In this sample, this clonotype turned up many times. V and J are TRBV20-1 and TRBJ2-1, with 9 nucleotides matching TRBD2. CDR1 DFQATT and CDR2 SNEGSKA come from the germline V gene (reference sequence). V trimming: 6 bases; J trimming: 5 bases; junction bases outside the gene matches: 20. This CDR3 is 18 amino acids long. The CDR3 loop is CSADPIKVGSGGHNEQFF. CDR3 sequence (DNA): TGCAGTGCGGACCCCATCAAGGTTGGGAGCGGGGGGCACAATGAGCAGTTCTTC.

This clonotype was counted between two and nine times. The V gene is TRBV25-1, the J gene TRBJ2-7; D could derive from TRBD1 or TRBD2 (5 bases each). Germline V gives CDR1 MGHDK, CDR2 SYGVNS. The ends were cut back, 7 bases at V and 3 bases at J, with 13 bases in the middle. The CDR3 spans 13 residues. CDR3 sequence: CASTPGPLYEQYF. The CDR3 DNA is TGTGCCAGCACCCCGGGACCACTCTACGAGCAGTACTTC.

This clonotype came up a few times. The chain employs TRBV18 and TRBJ2-7, with TRBD1 as a possible D gene (7 bases). The length of the CDR3 is 18 residues. CDR1 and CDR2 from the germline V gene are KGHSH and LQKENI. V was clipped by 2 bases and J by 6 bases, with 26 bases between them. The CDR3, as DNA: TGTGCCAGCTCACCATTGATGCAGGGGGGACCCCAGAGTTCCGAGCAGTACTTC. This sequence encodes CASSPLMQGGPQSSEQYF.

This clonotype was recorded at least ten times. The CDR3 DNA sequence: TGTGCCAGCAGTCAATTCTACCAACCGCTGGAAGCTTTCTTT. It is translated as CASSQFYQPLEAFF. This chain connects TRBV6-1 to TRBJ1-1; no reliable D call. This CDR3 is built from 14 residues. Trimming stripped 5 bases from V and 8 bases from J, with 18 bases between. CDR1 and CDR2 (germline): MNHNS, SASEGT.

The chain carries TRBV20-1 and TRBJ1-6, with a possible D match to TRBD1 (5 bases). V was shortened by 0 bases and J by 6 bases, with 12 bases between the two germline ends. The CDR3 has 15 residues. The germline CDR1 and CDR2 sequences are DFQATT and SNEGSKA (reference sequence). The CDR3 bases are TGCAGTGCTAGAGATTGGACAATATTTAATTCACCCCTCCACTTT. It specifies CSARDWTIFNSPLHF.

The V and J genes are TRBV24-1 and TRBJ2-3; D might be TRBD2 (6 bases). V lost 4 bases, J lost 2 bases, and 9 bases lay in between. In germline, CDR1 is KGHDR, CDR2 SFDVKD. This CDR3 contains 14 residues. Here the CDR3 reads CATSDRGITDTQYF. CDR3 in DNA: TGTGCCACCAGTGACCGCGGGATCACAGATACGCAGTATTTT.